This T cell receptor (beta chain) comes out of a study of T cells in women clearing cervical HPV infection. Regarding the study as a whole: Combining TCR richness with V gene abundances gave roughly 0.88 AUC. CIN3+ cases had significantly higher TCR richness than controls; evenness did not differ. T-cell numbers per sample were unknown and may explain richness differences.

Assay: immunoSEQ multiplex PCR; the TCRdb copy retains only in-frame clones and omits some. The sample holds 20,000 to 25,000 clones. Notes on this clone: The antigen remains undetermined. Read sequence stops 3 residues before the CDR3 end, and the germline J gene provides the missing end.

The ends lost 8 bases at V and 1 base at J; junction bases unmatched: 5. CDR1 is SGHVS, CDR2 FNYEAQ, per germline. This CDR3 comprises 14 residues. The TCR comes from a woman aged 18-70 years with a cervical HPV16 infection that either progressed to CIN3+ or cleared (not recorded which). The sample taken for sequencing was blood buffy coat. The chain recombines TRBV7-6 with TRBJ2-3; 8 bases align to TRBD2. The DNA read from the CDR3 is TGTGCCAGCTCCAAAGCGGGAGGCACAGATACG. Translating gives CASSKAGGTDT. The entire CDR3 sequence reads CASSKAGGTDTQYF.